This T cell receptor (beta chain) derives from a study of T cell responses to AZD1222 COVID-19 vaccine. Study as a whole: Researchers grouped second doses given at about 4 or about 12 weeks into one pool.

Remarks on this clone: The antigen is undetermined.

The method was immunoSEQ multiplex PCR; TCRdb's version includes in-frame clones alone and lacks a portion of them. The table includes tens of thousands of clones, around 80% detected once. Study results and caveats: Across the whole spike, CD4 TCRs peaked at regions 160-218 and 743-854. Seropositive AZD1222 recipients at baseline numbered only 6 or 7. Mostly white British, mostly female donors; authors suggested clonal diversity may be underestimated.

The sequence came from an adult in good health. The input for sequencing was peripheral blood, taken on day 0 of AZD1222 vaccination.

CDR3 loop: CASSPQKGGSTDTQYF. The CDR3 DNA reads as TGTGCCAGCTCACCACAAAAGGGTGGTAGTACAGATACGCAGTATTTT. This rearrangement joins TRBV18 to TRBJ2-3; unclear D gene. V dropped 1 base and J dropped 3 bases, with 14 bases sitting between them. The CDR3 is made up of 16 amino acids. The germline gives CDR1 KGHSH, CDR2 LQKENI.